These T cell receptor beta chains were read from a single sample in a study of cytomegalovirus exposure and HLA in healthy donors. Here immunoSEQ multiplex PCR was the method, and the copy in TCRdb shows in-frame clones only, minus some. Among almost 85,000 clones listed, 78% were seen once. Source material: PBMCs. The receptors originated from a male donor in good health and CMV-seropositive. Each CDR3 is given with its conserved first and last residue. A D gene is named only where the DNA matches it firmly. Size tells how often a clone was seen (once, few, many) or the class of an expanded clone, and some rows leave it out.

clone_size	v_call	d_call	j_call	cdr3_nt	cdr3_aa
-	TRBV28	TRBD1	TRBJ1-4	TGTGCCAGCAGTTCGATTCAGGGGGGTAATGAAAAACTGTTTTTT	CASSSIQGGNEKLFF
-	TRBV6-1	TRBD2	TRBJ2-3	TGTGCCAGCAGTGAACTAGCGGGGCGCACAGATACGCAGTATTTT	CASSELAGRTDTQYF
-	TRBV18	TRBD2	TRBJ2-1	TGTGCCAGCTCACCATCGTTGGGACTAGCGGGAGGTAAAAATGAGCAGTTCTTC	CASSPSLGLAGGKNEQFF
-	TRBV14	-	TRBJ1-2	TGTGCCAGCAGCCAAGAAAGACGCGGGACTATTGCCTTC	CASSQERRGTIAF
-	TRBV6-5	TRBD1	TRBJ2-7	TGTGCCAGCAGTAAGACAGGGATCTCCTACGAGCAGTACTTC	CASSKTGISYEQYF
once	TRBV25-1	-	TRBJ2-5	TGTGCCAGCTTATATAGACAGACTTCCCAAGAGACCCAGTACTTC	CASLYRQTSQETQYF
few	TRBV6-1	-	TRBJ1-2	TGTGCCAGCAGTGAAGCGGGAGGGGGTTTTGAAGGCTACACCTTC	CASSEAGGGFEGYTF
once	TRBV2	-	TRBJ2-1	TGTGCCAGCAGCCTCTACAATGAGCAGTTCTTC	CASSLYNEQFF
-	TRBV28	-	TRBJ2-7	TGTGCCAGCAGTTTCTACACGGGAGCAAGATACGAGCAGTACTTC	CASSFYTGARYEQYF
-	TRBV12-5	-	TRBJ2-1	TGTGCTAGTGGTTTCCCCCACGGGGGGCGGAACTGCGACAATGAGCAGTTCTTC	CASGFPHGGRNCDNEQFF
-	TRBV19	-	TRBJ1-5	TGTGCCAGTAGACCCCACCAGGGTATGGGGCATCAGCCCCAGCATTTT	CASRPHQGMGHQPQHF
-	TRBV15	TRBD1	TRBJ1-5	TGTGCCACCAGGGCCGGGACAGAGAGCAATCAGCCCCAGCATTTT	CATRAGTESNQPQHF
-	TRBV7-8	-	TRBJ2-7	TGTGCCAGCAGCTTAGAATTCGAGAGCGAGCAGTACTTC	CASSLEFESEQYF
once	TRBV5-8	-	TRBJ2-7	TGTGCCAGCAGCGAGGGCTCCTACGAGCAGTACTTC	CASSEGSYEQYF
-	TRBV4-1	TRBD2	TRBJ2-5	TGCGCCAGAAGACCAGCGGGAAAAGAGACCCAGTACTTC	CARRPAGKETQYF
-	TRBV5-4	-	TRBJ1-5	TGTGCCAGCAGCGCAGACAATCAGCCCCAGCATTTT	CASSADNQPQHF
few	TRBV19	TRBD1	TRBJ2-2	TGTGCCACCCGACAGGGGGCGAACACCGGGGAGCTGTTTTTT	CATRQGANTGELFF
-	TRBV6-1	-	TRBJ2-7	TGTGCCACCGGAGAAACAGGGCCCTACGAGCAGTACTTC	CATGETGPYEQYF
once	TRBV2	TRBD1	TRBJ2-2	TGTGCCAGCGGTAGGACAGGGGGTACCGGGGAGCTGTTTTTT	CASGRTGGTGELFF
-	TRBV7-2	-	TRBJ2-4	TGTGCCAGCAGCTTTTCCGGGAGCGAAAACATTCAGTACTTC	CASSFSGSENIQYF
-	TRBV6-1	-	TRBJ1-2	TGTGCCACCACCCCGGGGACAATGTATGGCTACACCTTC	CATTPGTMYGYTF
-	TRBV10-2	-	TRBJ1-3	TGCGCCAGCAGTGAGGGGTTTACAGGGCCCTCTGGAAACACCATATATTTT	CASSEGFTGPSGNTIYF
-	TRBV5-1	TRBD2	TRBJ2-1	TGCGCCAGCAGCTGGGCTAGCGGGGTGAATGAGCAGTTCTTC	CASSWASGVNEQFF
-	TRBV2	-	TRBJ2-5	TGTGCCAGCACTTTCAGTGGCGAGACCCAGTACTTC	CASTFSGETQYF
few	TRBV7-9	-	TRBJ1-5	TGTGCCAGCAGCTTAGCGGGGAGCAGCAATCAGCCCCAGCATTTT	CASSLAGSSNQPQHF
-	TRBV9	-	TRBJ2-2	TGTGCCAGCAGCGTAGCGGGACACTTGAACACCGGGGAGCTGTTTTTT	CASSVAGHLNTGELFF
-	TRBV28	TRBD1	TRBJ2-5	TGTGCCAGCAGTTGGGACAGACAGACCCAGTACTTC	CASSWDRQTQYF
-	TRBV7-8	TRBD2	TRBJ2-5	TGTGCCAGCAGCCCGAAGCGGGAGCGGGAGACCCAGTACTTC	CASSPKRERETQYF
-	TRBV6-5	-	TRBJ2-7	TGTGCCAGCAGTTACTTTAACATTCTGAGGTCCTACGAGCAGTACTTC	CASSYFNILRSYEQYF
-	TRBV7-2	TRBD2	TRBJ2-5	TGTGCCAGCAGCCAGGGGACTAGTAGGACCCAGTACTTC	CASSQGTSRTQYF
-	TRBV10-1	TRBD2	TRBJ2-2	TGCGCCAGCAGTGAACTAGCGGGAGGTGCCGGGGAGCTGTTTTTT	CASSELAGGAGELFF
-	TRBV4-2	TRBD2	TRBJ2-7	TGTGCCAGCAGCCAAGGACGCGGGAGGGCCAACGAGCAGTACTTC	CASSQGRGRANEQYF
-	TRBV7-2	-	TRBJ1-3	TGTGCCAGCAGCTTGCGGAGGGGGGGAGTAGGTGGAAACACCATATATTTT	CASSLRRGGVGGNTIYF
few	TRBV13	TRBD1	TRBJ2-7	TGTGCCAGCTCTTCCTACAGGGGCTCCTACGAGCAGTACTTC	CASSSYRGSYEQYF
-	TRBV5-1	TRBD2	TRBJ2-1	TGCGCCAGCACTCCCAGCGGGAGTTCCTATGAGCAGTTCTTC	CASTPSGSSYEQFF
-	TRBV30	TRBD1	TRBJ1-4	TGTGCCTGGAGTGAAGGACAGGGAAGAAAGGAAAAACTGTTTTTT	CAWSEGQGRKEKLFF
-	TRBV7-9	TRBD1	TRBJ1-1	TGTGCCAGCAGCTTTGGGGACAGGGCCTGGCTAGCGAACACTGAAGCTTTCTTT	CASSFGDRAWLANTEAFF
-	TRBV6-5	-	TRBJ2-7	TGTGCCAGCAATACTAACACGGGTGAGCAGTACTTC	CASNTNTGEQYF
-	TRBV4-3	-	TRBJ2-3	TGCGCCAGCAGCCAAGATCGAGATGGAGCAGATACGCAGTATTTT	CASSQDRDGADTQYF
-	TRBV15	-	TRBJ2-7	TGTGCCACCAGCAGAGATCCTGTCGGAGACGAGCAGTACTTC	CATSRDPVGDEQYF
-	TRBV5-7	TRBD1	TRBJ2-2	TGTGCCAGCAGCTTGGGACAGGGAATCATAGGAGGGGAGCTGTTTTTT	CASSLGQGIIGGELFF
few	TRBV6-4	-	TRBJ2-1	TGTGCCAGCAGTGACTCCGTTAGCGGCTCCTACAATGAGCAGTTCTTC	CASSDSVSGSYNEQFF
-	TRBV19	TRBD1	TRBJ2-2	TGTGCCAGTAGTTTACCGGGACAGGGCATTGCCGGGGAGCTGTTTTTT	CASSLPGQGIAGELFF
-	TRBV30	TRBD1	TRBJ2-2	TGTGCCTGGAGTGTAGACAGGGCGATCGGGGAGCTGTTTTTT	CAWSVDRAIGELFF
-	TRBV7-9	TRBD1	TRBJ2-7	TGTGCCAGCAGCACCACGACAGGGGGCTCCGAGCAGTACTTC	CASSTTTGGSEQYF
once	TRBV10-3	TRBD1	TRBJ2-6	TGTGCCATCAGCGACAGGGATGGAGGGGCCAACGTCCTGACTTTC	CAISDRDGGANVLTF